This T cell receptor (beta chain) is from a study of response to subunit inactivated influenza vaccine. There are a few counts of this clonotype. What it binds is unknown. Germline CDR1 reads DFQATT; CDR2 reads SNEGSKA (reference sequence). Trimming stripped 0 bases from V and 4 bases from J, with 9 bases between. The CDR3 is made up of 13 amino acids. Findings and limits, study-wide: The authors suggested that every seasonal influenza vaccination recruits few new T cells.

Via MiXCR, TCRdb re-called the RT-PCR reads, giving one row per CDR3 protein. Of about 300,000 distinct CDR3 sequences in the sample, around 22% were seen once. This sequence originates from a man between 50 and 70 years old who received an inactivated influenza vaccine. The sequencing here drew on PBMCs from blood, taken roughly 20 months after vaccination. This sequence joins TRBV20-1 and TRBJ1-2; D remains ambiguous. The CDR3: CSAREGFSYGYTF. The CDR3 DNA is TGCAGTGCTAGAGAAGGGTTCTCCTATGGCTACACCTTC.